The 30 T cell receptor beta chains reported below all come from one sample, sequenced in a study of T-cell reconstitution after alpha-beta-depleted transplantation in children. The authors prepared the TCRbeta library with unique molecular identifiers. Using its own MiXCR run on the PCR reads, TCRdb lists one record per CDR3 protein. This table has hundreds of thousands of distinct CDR3 sequences, about an eighth appearing once. This material consisted of PBMCs, taken before TCRalphabeta/CD19-depleted stem cell transplant. These receptors all come from a girl between 2 and 10 years old with congenital amegakaryocytic thrombocytopenia, due to receive a stem cell transplant.

This clonotype was observed at least ten times. The chain is built from TRBV10-3 and TRBJ2-2, with D perhaps matching TRBD1 (6 bases). V was cut by 10 bases and J by 9 bases, with 12 bases left in between. The CDR3 is 11 amino acids. Germline V gene sequence: CDR1 ENHRY, CDR2 SYGVKD. CDR3 protein: CARETGRELFF. The CDR3 DNA reads TGTGCCAGGGAGACAGGCCGGGAGCTGTTTTTT.

This clonotype was observed a few times. This CDR3 reads CASSLGDLGDTQYF. CDR3 DNA: TGTGCCAGCAGCTTGGGTGATTTGGGAGATACGCAGTATTTT. V usage is TRBV5-5 and J usage is TRBJ2-3; D not certain. The CDR3 sequence is 14 residues long. V was shortened by 0 bases and J by 5 bases, with 10 bases between the two germline ends. Germline CDR1 SGHKS, CDR2 YYEKEE (reference sequence).

The chain couples TRBV3-1 to TRBJ1-1; TRBD1 might be the D (5 bases). Trimming shortened V by 4 bases and J by 8 bases, and 17 bases separated the two germline ends. The CDR3 covers 14 residues. Germline CDR1 is LGHDT and CDR2 is YNNKEL (reference sequence). In nucleotides, the CDR3 is TGTGCCAGCAGCCTAGATTTAGCCCGGGACGAAGCTTTCTTT. Translated, it gives CASSLDLARDEAFF.

A few counts support this clonotype. The chain joins TRBV7-9 to TRBJ1-2, with D hard to call. V was cut by 5 bases and J by 7 bases, with 17 bases left in between. Germline CDR1 reads SEHNR; CDR2 reads FQNEAQ (reference sequence). The CDR3 runs 14 residues. The CDR3 protein is CASSEKGLAGGYTF. The CDR3 DNA reads TGTGCCAGCAGCGAGAAGGGTCTGGCTGGTGGCTACACCTTC.

The chain is built from TRBV15 and TRBJ1-6; perhaps TRBD1 as D (5 bases). The germline V gene has CDR1 LNHNV and CDR2 YYDKDF (reference sequence). V was pared by 0 bases and J by 7 bases, with 10 bases between. The CDR3 spans 15 residues. Here the CDR3 DNA reads TGTGCCACCAGCAGAGATCGGGGACTGAATTCACCCCTCCACTTT. It translates to CATSRDRGLNSPLHF.

This clonotype appeared a few times. J is TRBJ2-1 and V is TRBV15; 8 nucleotides line up with TRBD2. This CDR3 comprises 15 residues. V lost 4 bases and J lost 3; bases outside the gene matches: 5. Germline assignment: CDR1 LNHNV and CDR2 YYDKDF (reference sequence). The CDR3 sequence: CATSNLAGSYNEQFF. CDR3 coding DNA: TGTGCCACCAGCAATTTAGCGGGAAGCTACAATGAGCAGTTCTTC. Drawing the rest from reference TRBV15 and TRBJ2-1, the complete variable domain is DAMVIQNPRYQVTQFGKPVTLSCSQTLNHNVMYWYQQKSSQAPKLLFHYYDKDFNNEADTPDNFQSRRPNTSFCFLDIRSPGLGDTAMYLCATSNLAGSYNEQFFGPGTRLTVL.

This clonotype was seen repeatedly, ten times or more. The chain links TRBV5-5 to TRBJ2-2; 7 nucleotides align to TRBD2. This CDR3 has 18 residues. V gave up 2 bases and J gave up 2 bases; unmatched junction bases: 12. The germline V gene encodes CDR1 SGHKS and CDR2 YYEKEE (reference sequence). The CDR3 DNA follows: TGTGCCAGCAGCTTTTCAGCGGCAGCGGGATTTAACACCGGGGAGCTGTTTTTT. Translation gives CASSFSAAAGFNTGELFF. The variable domain in full, completed from reference TRBV5-5 and TRBJ2-2, reads DAGVTQSPTHLIKTRGQQVTLRCSPISGHKSVSWYQQVLGQGPQFIFQYYEKEERGRGNFPDRFSARQFPNYSSELNVNALLLGDSALYLCASSFSAAAGFNTGELFFGEGSRLTVL.

This clonotype was recorded a few times. The chain uses TRBV13 and TRBJ2-2; 7 nucleotides match TRBD1. The CDR3 spans 16 residues. Germline CDR1 is PRHDT and CDR2 is FYEKMQ (reference sequence). V dropped 5 bases and J dropped 4; count of bases not matched to a gene: 10. The CDR3 spells CASSRGQALSTGELFF. Here the CDR3 DNA reads TGTGCCAGCAGCCGCGGACAGGCTCTGTCCACCGGGGAGCTGTTTTTT.

This clonotype came up many times. This chain uses TRBV2 with TRBJ2-1; 8 bases map to TRBD2. Germline assignment: CDR1 SNHLY and CDR2 FYNNEI. CDR3 size: 14 residues. After removal of 6 bases from V and 5 bases from J, the junction contained 6 bases not matched to a gene. CDR3: CASRPLAVHNEQFF. In DNA form, the CDR3 reads TGTGCCAGCAGACCACTAGCGGTTCACAATGAGCAGTTCTTC.

This clonotype was picked up many times. The V call is TRBV20-1, the J call TRBJ2-2; no firm D call. This CDR3 has 12 amino acids. From germline, CDR1 is DFQATT and CDR2 SNEGSKA (reference sequence). V dropped 1 base and J dropped 8 bases, with 8 bases sitting between them. The CDR3 DNA is TGCAGTGCTAGAGGCCGTTTAGGGGAGCTGTTTTTT. Residues: CSARGRLGELFF.

This clonotype turned up a few times. The J gene is TRBJ2-4, the V gene TRBV12-3 or TRBV12-4, with no clear D. This CDR3 has 14 amino acids. Trimming removed 6 bases from V and 3 bases from J, with 12 bases in between. The DNA of the CDR3 is TGTGCCAGCAGGGCCGGGCCTTACAAAAACATTCAGTACTTC. Its translation: CASRAGPYKNIQYF.

This clonotype was observed at least ten times. This chain joins TRBV5-1 and TRBJ2-3; D is possibly TRBD2 (5 bases). V lost 0 bases, J lost 4 bases, and 12 bases lay in between. The germline gives CDR1 SGHRS, CDR2 YFSETQ. This CDR3 comprises 15 residues. CDR3 residues: CASSLGGVGADTQYF. The DNA of the CDR3 is TGCGCCAGCAGCTTGGGGGGAGTCGGCGCAGATACGCAGTATTTT.

This clonotype occurred a few times. The rearrangement joins TRBV20-1 to TRBJ2-1, with D maybe TRBD2 (5 bases). The V end lost 3 bases, the J end lost 0 bases, and 15 bases lay between the germline ends. Germline V gives CDR1 DFQATT, CDR2 SNEGSKA (reference sequence). The CDR3 spans 16 residues. CDR3: CSASPRQRFSYNEQFF. DNA of the CDR3: TGCAGTGCTAGCCCCCGCCAGCGGTTCTCCTACAATGAGCAGTTCTTC.

CDR3 protein: CASSAGASGFGETQYF. CDR3 sequence (DNA): TGTGCCAGCAGTGCGGGCGCTAGCGGGTTTGGAGAGACCCAGTACTTC. The chain combines TRBV2 with TRBJ2-5, with 8 bases identical to TRBD2. CDR1 and CDR2 from the germline V gene are SNHLY and FYNNEI. The CDR3 has 16 amino acids. V was pared by 4 bases and J by 4 bases, with 11 bases of the junction left unmatched.

This clonotype showed up many times. The chain joins TRBV29-1 to TRBJ1-1; D unclear. Germline V gives CDR1 SQVTM, CDR2 ANQGSEA. The CDR3 is made up of 14 amino acids. Trimming stripped 0 bases from V and 0 bases from J, with 8 bases between. CDR3 amino acids: CSVEEEGMNTEAFF. The DNA of the CDR3 is TGCAGCGTTGAAGAAGAGGGTATGAACACTGAAGCTTTCTTT. Full variable domain (remainder filled in from reference TRBV29-1 and TRBJ1-1): SAVISQKPSRDICQRGTSLTIQCQVDSQVTMMFWYRQQPGQSLTLIATANQGSEATYESGFVIDKFPISRPNLTFSTLTVSNMSPEDSSIYLCSVEEEGMNTEAFFGQGTRLTVV.

This clonotype was recorded many times. V is TRBV29-1 and J is TRBJ1-1, with no clear D. There are 13 residues in the CDR3. Germline V gives CDR1 SQVTM, CDR2 ANQGSEA. Deletions cut 3 bases from V and 6 bases from J, with 14 bases between. CDR3 residues: CSVERQLIPEAFF. In nucleotides, the CDR3 is TGCAGCGTTGAGCGGCAGCTGATCCCTGAAGCTTTCTTT.

This clonotype was counted at least ten times. The chain links TRBV10-3 to TRBJ2-1, with D maybe TRBD1 (5 bases). Germline CDR1 ENHRY, CDR2 SYGVKD. Trimming took 5 bases from V and 8 from J, leaving 16 bases between them. This CDR3 is 14 amino acids long. CDR3 bases: TGTGCCATCAGTACGACAGTTCTCATTGATGAGCAGTTCTTC. This gives the protein CAISTTVLIDEQFF.

V gene TRBV5-4 combines with J gene TRBJ1-2; D gene uncertain. Deletions cut 3 bases from V and 4 bases from J, with 16 bases between. Germline-derived CDR1 and CDR2 are SGHNT and YYREEE (reference sequence). The CDR3 covers 15 residues. CDR3 DNA: TGTGCCAGCAGCTCGAAGCCGGGAGCCATCTATGGCTACACCTTC. This sequence encodes CASSSKPGAIYGYTF.

At least ten counts were recorded for this clonotype. J is TRBJ1-3 and V is TRBV29-1; D unresolved. Trimming removed 2 bases at V and 7 bases at J, with 12 bases between. Germline assignment: CDR1 SQVTM and CDR2 ANQGSEA. The CDR3 length is 13 residues. The DNA of the CDR3 is TGCAGCGTTGAACTGGACCCGGGGAACACCATATATTTT. This encodes CSVELDPGNTIYF.

This clonotype was observed many times. This chain links TRBV5-1 with TRBJ2-7, with D possibly being TRBD1 or TRBD2 (5 bases each). This CDR3 region has 15 residues. Germline V gene lookup returns CDR1 SGHRS and CDR2 YFSETQ. The V and J ends lost 3 bases and 2 bases respectively, with 15 bases between them. The CDR3 DNA reads TGCGCCAGCAGCTCGGGGACCTCCGGGGCCTACGAGCAGTACTTC. Translated: CASSSGTSGAYEQYF.

This clonotype came up many times. The V call is TRBV24-1, the J call TRBJ2-1; 9 nucleotides align to TRBD2. The CDR3 length is 15 residues. Germline V gives CDR1 KGHDR, CDR2 SFDVKD. J lost 7 bases, V lost 6 bases, and 9 bases had no gene match. CDR3 nucleotides: TGTGCCACCAGTCCCCACGTTACTAGCGGGAATGAGCAGTTCTTC. Translation gives CATSPHVTSGNEQFF.

The J gene is TRBJ2-7, the V gene TRBV3-1, with 8 bases lining up with TRBD2. Per germline, CDR1 LGHDT and CDR2 YNNKEL (reference sequence). With 5 bases clipped from V and 3 bases from J, the junction kept 9 bases outside the gene matches. This CDR3 is 15 amino acids long. Written as DNA, the CDR3 is TGTGCCAGCAGCGGACTAGCTAAGGGCTTCTACGAGCAGTACTTC. Encoded protein: CASSGLAKGFYEQYF.

This clonotype was detected many times. CDR3 region: CSAAQGTDTQYF. In nucleotides, the CDR3 is TGCAGTGCTGCCCAGGGGACAGATACGCAGTATTTT. This chain uses TRBV20-1 with TRBJ2-3, with D perhaps TRBD1 (6 bases). Trimming pared 5 bases from V and 3 bases from J, leaving 9 bases between. The CDR3 has 12 amino acids. The germline CDR1 and CDR2 sequences are DFQATT and SNEGSKA (reference sequence).

In this sample, this clonotype turned up many times. This chain uses TRBV5-1 with TRBJ2-7, with 10 nucleotides matching TRBD2. The CDR3 length is 16 residues. Germline-derived CDR1 and CDR2 are SGHRS and YFSETQ. The V segment lost 4 bases and the J segment 5 bases; nucleotides outside the gene matches: 12. Written as DNA, the CDR3 is TGCGCCAGCAGCCCATATTCCCTAGCGGGAGTCGACGAGCAGTACTTC. It is translated as CASSPYSLAGVDEQYF.

This clonotype was counted once. One base away lies a much larger clone, so this may be a sequencing read error. This rearrangement joins TRBV6-1 to TRBJ2-3; TRBD2 is a possible D gene (5 bases). CDR1 is MNHNS and CDR2 is SASEGT in the germline V gene. The CDR3 sequence is 14 residues long. V was clipped by 8 bases and J by 6 bases, with 18 bases between them. The DNA of the CDR3 is TGTGCCAGCTCCAATAGCGAGTGGACGGATACGCAGTATTTT. It yields the protein CASSNSEWTDTQYF.

This clonotype was observed many times. The chain employs TRBV10-3 and TRBJ2-7, with 7 bases identical to TRBD2. Per the germline V gene, CDR1 is ENHRY and CDR2 is SYGVKD. There are 14 residues in the CDR3. The V segment lost 2 bases and the J segment 3 bases; nucleotides outside the gene matches: 4. CDR3 in amino acids: CAISEAGENYEQYF. CDR3 DNA: TGTGCCATCAGTGAGGCGGGAGAAAACTACGAGCAGTACTTC.

This clonotype was picked up many times. The chain recombines TRBV15 with TRBJ2-3; TRBD2 matches 9 bases. The germline gives CDR1 LNHNV, CDR2 YYDKDF (reference sequence). This CDR3 has 15 residues. With 5 bases clipped from V and 7 bases from J, the junction kept 10 bases outside the gene matches. CDR3 amino acids: CATSGAGLASHTQYF. The CDR3 DNA reads as TGTGCCACCAGCGGCGCAGGACTAGCGTCACATACGCAGTATTTT.

This chain links TRBV5-6 with TRBJ2-2, with no clear D. The CDR3 runs 14 residues. Germline CDR1 and CDR2: SGHDT and YYEEEE. Trimming removed 0 bases at V and 4 bases at J, with 7 bases between. CDR3 sequence: CASSLGSITGELFF. DNA for the CDR3: TGTGCCAGCAGCTTGGGTTCGATCACCGGGGAGCTGTTTTTT.

The CDR3 sequence is CASSFATTGNEQYF. As DNA, the CDR3 is TGCGCCAGCAGCTTCGCCACGACAGGGAACGAGCAGTACTTC. The chain couples TRBV5-1 to TRBJ2-7, with 7 bases aligning to TRBD1. Germline loops: CDR1 SGHRS, CDR2 YFSETQ. This CDR3 spans 14 amino acids. The ends lost 2 bases at V and 5 bases at J; junction bases unmatched: 7. Based on the CDR3 plus reference TRBV5-1 and TRBJ2-7, the full variable domain is KAGVTQTPRYLIKTRGQQVTLSCSPISGHRSVSWYQQTPGQGLQFLFEYFSETQRNKGNFPGRFSGRQFSNSRSEMNVSTLELGDSALYLCASSFATTGNEQYFGPGTRLTVT.

This clonotype was seen repeatedly, ten times or more. This chain joins TRBV3-1 and TRBJ2-1, with D tentatively TRBD2 (5 bases). The CDR3 is made up of 13 amino acids. V dropped 3 bases and J dropped 8 bases, with 11 bases sitting between them. CDR1 and CDR2 from the germline V gene are LGHDT and YNNKEL (reference sequence). For the CDR3, the DNA is TGTGCCAGCAGCCATTGGGGAGTCTATGAGCAGTTCTTC. Translating it yields CASSHWGVYEQFF.